These T cell receptor beta chains were read from a single sample in a study of Tregs in tolerant kidney transplant recipients. What these receptors recognize is not known. Sequencing was performed with immunoSEQ multiplex PCR; in TCRdb, only in-frame clones are kept and a portion is missing. The data show 15,000 to 20,000 clones, approximately 60% seen once. The specimen sequenced was Tregs from blood cultured with allogeneic cells. These receptors were collected from a human donor in good health. The CDR3 runs from the conserved cysteine through the conserved F or W. Each record gives: clone size, J gene, V gene, D gene, CDR3 DNA, CDR3 protein. A D gene is named only where the DNA matches it firmly. Some rows have no size entry. The others give once, few or many, or a class for an expanded clone.

abundance: few
j_gene: TRBJ2-5
v_gene: TRBV7-3
d_gene: TRBD2
CDR3nt: TGTGCCAGCAGCCCCCTGAGCGGGAGAAGAGAGACCCAGTACTTC
CDR3aa: CASSPLSGRRETQYF

abundance: few
j_gene: TRBJ1-2
v_gene: TRBV29-1
d_gene: TRBD1
CDR3nt: TGCAGCGTTGAAGATCGCGGAGCCGGGACAGCCTATGGCTACACCTTC
CDR3aa: CSVEDRGAGTAYGYTF

abundance: -
j_gene: TRBJ1-2
v_gene: TRBV10-3
d_gene: TRBD1
CDR3nt: TGTGCCATCAGTGGGCCCGACAGGGCTGGCTACACCTTC
CDR3aa: CAISGPDRAGYTF

abundance: -
j_gene: TRBJ2-5
v_gene: TRBV7-9
d_gene: -
CDR3nt: TGTGCCAGCAGCTTATTGGGTGAGACCCAGTACTTC
CDR3aa: CASSLLGETQYF

abundance: once
j_gene: TRBJ2-7
v_gene: TRBV29-1
d_gene: -
CDR3nt: TGCAGCCCCTCGGGGGGAGTCAGGGGGCGCCCCGAGCAGTACTTC
CDR3aa: CSPSGGVRGRPEQYF

abundance: -
j_gene: TRBJ2-6
v_gene: TRBV27
d_gene: -
CDR3nt: TGTGCCAGCAAGTCCCCAGGCTCTGGGGCCAACGTCCTGACTTTC
CDR3aa: CASKSPGSGANVLTF

abundance: -
j_gene: TRBJ2-7
v_gene: TRBV18
d_gene: TRBD1
CDR3nt: TGTGCCAGCTCACAAGGACAGGGTCAGAGCGAGCAGTACTTC
CDR3aa: CASSQGQGQSEQYF

abundance: -
j_gene: TRBJ1-5
v_gene: TRBV5-4
d_gene: -
CDR3nt: TGTGCCAGCAGCTTCGGACCCGCTAATCAGCCCCAGCATTTT
CDR3aa: CASSFGPANQPQHF

abundance: -
j_gene: TRBJ2-3
v_gene: TRBV6-1
d_gene: -
CDR3nt: TGTGCCATACAGGGATTCACAGATACGCAGTATTTT
CDR3aa: CAIQGFTDTQYF

abundance: -
j_gene: TRBJ1-2
v_gene: TRBV5-6
d_gene: -
CDR3nt: TGTGCCAGCAGCTTGGGAGGGGAAGGGGGCTACACCTTC
CDR3aa: CASSLGGEGGYTF

abundance: -
j_gene: TRBJ1-2
v_gene: TRBV2
d_gene: -
CDR3nt: TGTGCCAGCTCTCTAACTGTTAGTCCGGGCTATGGCTACACCTTC
CDR3aa: CASSLTVSPGYGYTF

abundance: -
j_gene: TRBJ2-1
v_gene: TRBV5-1
d_gene: TRBD1
CDR3nt: TGCGCCAGCAGCTGGGGACAGGGGGCAACCTACAATGAGCAGTTCTTC
CDR3aa: CASSWGQGATYNEQFF

abundance: -
j_gene: TRBJ2-1
v_gene: TRBV5-1
d_gene: TRBD2
CDR3nt: TGCGCCAGCAGACGCGTAGCGGGAGGCGGCTATGAGCAGTTCTTC
CDR3aa: CASRRVAGGGYEQFF

abundance: few
j_gene: TRBJ1-2
v_gene: TRBV7-9
d_gene: -
CDR3nt: TGTGCCAGCAGCTTAGGTTCGGAGGAATTAAACTATGGCTACACCTTC
CDR3aa: CASSLGSEELNYGYTF

abundance: -
j_gene: TRBJ2-2
v_gene: TRBV6-6
d_gene: TRBD2
CDR3nt: TGTGCCAGCAGAGCGGGAGGATCCGGGGAGCTGTTTTTT
CDR3aa: CASRAGGSGELFF

abundance: -
j_gene: TRBJ1-2
v_gene: TRBV29-1
d_gene: -
CDR3nt: TGCAGCGCGGCCTTAAACTATGGCTACACCTTC
CDR3aa: CSAALNYGYTF

abundance: few
j_gene: TRBJ1-2
v_gene: TRBV6-5
d_gene: TRBD1
CDR3nt: TGTGCCAGCGGGGACAGGGCGAGCGGCTACACCTTC
CDR3aa: CASGDRASGYTF

abundance: once
j_gene: TRBJ1-4
v_gene: TRBV11-2
d_gene: -
CDR3nt: TGTGCCAGCAGCGTACGACAACGAGGAAATGAAAAACTGTTTTTT
CDR3aa: CASSVRQRGNEKLFF

abundance: -
j_gene: TRBJ2-7
v_gene: TRBV7-2
d_gene: -
CDR3nt: TGTGCCAGCAGCCATGGTGGAGGGGGGGTCGAGCAGTACTTC
CDR3aa: CASSHGGGGVEQYF

abundance: -
j_gene: TRBJ2-2
v_gene: TRBV18
d_gene: TRBD1
CDR3nt: TGTGCCAGCTCCCCCGGGACAGGGGCGACCGGGGAGCTGTTTTTT
CDR3aa: CASSPGTGATGELFF